This T cell receptor beta chain was sequenced in a study of blood T cell repertoires in COVID-19. Overall study: Some COVID-19 samples were acute and others convalescent; all came from the United States, Italy and Spain.

The participants were between about 18 and 89 years old and came from roughly 24 US areas. Clinical history as reported by participants underpinned cohort assignment. Original processing methods: Amplifying reference gene primers gave estimates of nucleated cell counts. Produced via immunoSEQ multiplex PCR; TCRdb's table is partial and in-frame only. V and J calls and clone size are given by that table; D and trimming were obtained from the DNA. The sample lists hundreds of thousands of clones; around 89% were seen once. Material for sequencing was PBMCs or T cells enriched from blood (not recorded which). The sequence was obtained from a woman aged 25 to 39 who had recovered from COVID-19.

The chain's CDR3 is CASRSDGANQPQHF. In nucleotides, the CDR3 is TGTGCCAGCCGGAGTGATGGGGCCAATCAGCCCCAGCATTTT. The chain employs TRBV6-5 and TRBJ1-5, with D possibly being TRBD1 (5 bases). The germline V gene has CDR1 MNHEY and CDR2 SVGAGI. V lost 8 bases and J 3 bases, leaving 14 bases between the germline ends. The CDR3 runs 14 residues.